Shown below are 10 T cell receptor beta chains from a single sample sequenced in a study of cytotoxic CD8 clonotypes in ibrutinib-treated CLL. The assay was immunoSEQ multiplex PCR, and TCRdb's table has in-frame clones only and misses some. The sample lists around 130,000 clones, around 84% occurring once. Sequencing was performed on PBMCs, taken after 24 months of ibrutinib treatment. Every receptor here comes from a human donor with chronic lymphocytic leukemia.

V is TRBV6-5 and J is TRBJ1-1; a weak D match, TRBD1 (5 bases). Germline CDR1 is MNHEY and CDR2 is SVGAGI. Between the trimmed V and J ends, which lost 6 bases and 10 bases, there was a span of 21 bases. The CDR3 contains 14 residues. The CDR3 region is CASSNPRGYIGAFF. The CDR3 coding sequence is TGTGCCAGCAGCAACCCACGGGGGTACATCGGAGCTTTCTTT.

This chain joins TRBV7-2 and TRBJ2-2; maybe TRBD2 (5 bases). Deletions cut 7 bases from V and 8 bases from J, with 14 bases between. This CDR3 has 13 amino acids. Germline CDR1 is SGHTA and CDR2 is FQGNSA. CDR3 nucleotide sequence: TGTGCCAGCACCCTGATAGGAGGAGGGGAGCTGTTTTTT. This sequence encodes CASTLIGGGELFF.

V and J are TRBV4-3 and TRBJ2-5; the D is unclear. V was trimmed by 0 bases and J by 5 bases, leaving 10 bases between them. Germline lookup yields CDR1 LGHNA and CDR2 YSLEER. This CDR3 has 14 amino acids. The CDR3 sequence is CASSQDHSTETQYF. CDR3 coding DNA: TGCGCCAGCAGCCAAGATCACAGCACCGAGACCCAGTACTTC.

The gene calls are TRBV5-1 and TRBJ2-3; 8 nucleotides align to TRBD1. Looked up from germline, CDR1 is SGHRS and CDR2 is YFSETQ. Trimming cost V 6 bases and J 1 base; bases outside gene matches: 4. The CDR3 consists of 14 residues. The CDR3 spells CASNPGQGTDTQYF. The CDR3 DNA sequence: TGCGCCAGCAACCCGGGACAGGGCACAGATACGCAGTATTTT.

Only one count was recorded for this clone. The chain recombines TRBV15 with TRBJ1-5; 8 bases match TRBD1. J lost 4 bases, V lost 5 bases, and 16 bases had no gene match. The CDR3 has 18 amino acids. In germline, CDR1 is LNHNV, CDR2 YYDKDF (reference sequence). The CDR3 nucleotides read TGTGCCACCAGCGGACAGGGTCTCTCTGGCGCAGCAAATCAGCCCCAGCATTTT. Translation gives CATSGQGLSGAANQPQHF.

V usage is TRBV6-1 and J usage is TRBJ2-1; the match to TRBD2 covers 7 bases. The CDR3 runs to 15 residues. Germline V CDR1 and CDR2: MNHNS, SASEGT. J gave up 8 bases and V 4 bases, and 11 bases lay outside the gene matches. The CDR3 nucleotides read TGTGCCAGCAGTGCCACCGCCGGGGGGTTTGATGAGCAGTTCTTC. Translation: CASSATAGGFDEQFF.

This chain links TRBV6-5 with TRBJ1-6; D may be TRBD1 (6 bases). Germline CDR1 reads MNHEY; CDR2 reads SVGAGI. Trimming took 8 bases from V and 14 from J, leaving 13 bases between them. CDR3 length: 11 amino acids. DNA for the CDR3: TGTGCCAGCGGGGGGGGGCCAGCCCTCCACTTT. Its protein product is CASGGGPALHF.

V gene TRBV28 combines with J gene TRBJ1-5, with a possible D match to TRBD1 (6 bases). V was clipped by 2 bases and J by 7 bases, with 15 bases between them. The CDR3 sequence is 15 residues long. The germline CDR1 and CDR2 sequences are MDHEN and SYDVKM. CDR3 nucleotide sequence: TGTGCCAGCAGTTTAGAGGGGGTGGCTCGACAGCCCCAGCATTTT. Protein: CASSLEGVARQPQHF. The whole variable domain, filled in from reference TRBV28 and TRBJ1-5, reads DVKVTQSSRYLVKRTGEKVFLECVQDMDHENMFWYRQDPGLGLRLIYFSYDVKMKEKGDIPEGYSVSREKKERFSLILESASTNQTSMYLCASSLEGVARQPQHFGDGTRLSIL.

This clone was seen more than once but under ten times. This rearrangement joins TRBV6-6 to TRBJ1-5; no clear D gene. The V gene lost 0 bases and the J gene lost 5 bases, with 5 bases spanning the gap. The germline CDR1 and CDR2 sequences are MNHNY and SVGAGI (reference sequence). This CDR3 is built from 13 residues. The CDR3 loop is CASSYSADQPQHF. CDR3 DNA: TGTGCCAGCAGTTACTCGGCCGATCAGCCCCAGCATTTT.

The CDR3 DNA sequence: TGCGCCAGCAGCGCGGCGATTACGGGGCGGACAGGGGTCGGCTACACCTTC. Translating gives CASSAAITGRTGVGYTF. The rearrangement joins TRBV5-1 to TRBJ1-2; 9 bases match TRBD1. The length of the CDR3 is 17 residues. The junction had 18 bases not matched to a gene; V was cut back by 4 bases and J by 8 bases. Germline V gives CDR1 SGHRS, CDR2 YFSETQ.